This TCR beta chain emerged from a study of graft-versus-host responses after intestinal transplantation. Study details: Multivisceral, liver-intestinal, or isolated intestinal transplants were performed in recipients. Anti-thymocyte globulin induction was given to all recipients, followed by tacrolimus and steroids for around three years.

Sequencing used immunoSEQ multiplex PCR; TCRdb keeps in-frame clones, though not all of them. The sample yields 100,000 to 140,000 clones, roughly 87% seen once. Germline CDR1 and CDR2: MNHEY and SVGAGI. The trim removed 2 bases at V and 5 bases at J, leaving 8 bases unmatched. This CDR3 has 15 amino acids. Worth noting for this clone: Antigen unknown.

The source was unstimulated CD4+ T cells sorted from spleen or lymph node cells, collected before transplant. The chain couples TRBV6-5 to TRBJ2-7, with 8 bases identical to TRBD1. The source is a human donor who was the organ donor for an intestinal transplant. CDR3 nucleotide sequence: TGTGCCAGCAGTTACGACAGGGGTCATATCAACGAGCAGTACTTC. Protein sequence: CASSYDRGHINEQYF.